This TCR beta chain is drawn from a study of shared clonotypes between healthy human individuals. General study results and limits: Donor scarcity curtailed the genetic and exposure-history diversity represented herein.

How the authors handled the data: ImmunoSEQ sequences covered only the junction and lacked quality scores; filtering therefore differed. TCRdb's table, derived via immunoSEQ multiplex PCR, lists solely in-frame clones and lacks some. That table furnishes V, J and clone size, whereas the DNA furnished D and trimming. The repertoire consists of 1,100,000 or so clones, with approximately 80% occurring once and the leading ten covering 0.5% to 0.6%. Worth noting for this clone: The antigen is undetermined.

Every donor was a Caucasian adult from Nashville, Tennessee. Naive CD45RA+ and memory CD45RA-negative subsets were split from CD4+ cells. Germline V gene lookup returns CDR1 MDHEN and CDR2 SYDVKM. This CDR3 has 13 residues. V was clipped by 6 bases and J by 2 bases, with 11 bases between them. This receptor was taken from a man younger than 35 in good health. Some clones in this sample may be carry-over from other donors' samples. The genes are TRBV28 and TRBJ2-7, with D unresolved. The sequenced material came from memory CD4+ T cells from PBMCs. Described subset: CD45RA-negative fraction. CDR3 sequence: CASRVGLAYEQYF. The CDR3 DNA reads TGTGCCAGCAGGGTGGGCCTCGCCTACGAGCAGTACTTC.